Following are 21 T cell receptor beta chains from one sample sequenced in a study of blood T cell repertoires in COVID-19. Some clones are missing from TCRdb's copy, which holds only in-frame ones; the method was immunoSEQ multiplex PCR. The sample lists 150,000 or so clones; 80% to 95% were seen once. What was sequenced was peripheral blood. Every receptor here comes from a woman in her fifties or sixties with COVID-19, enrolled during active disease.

The CDR3 loop is CASIPNRDRGYGYTF. The CDR3 nucleotides are TGTGCCAGTATTCCCAACCGGGACAGGGGCTATGGCTACACCTTC. The rearrangement joins TRBV19 to TRBJ1-2, with 10 nucleotides matching TRBD1. The trim removed 7 bases at V and 4 bases at J, leaving 9 bases unmatched. The germline gives CDR1 LNHDA, CDR2 SQIVND (reference sequence). The CDR3 is made up of 15 amino acids.

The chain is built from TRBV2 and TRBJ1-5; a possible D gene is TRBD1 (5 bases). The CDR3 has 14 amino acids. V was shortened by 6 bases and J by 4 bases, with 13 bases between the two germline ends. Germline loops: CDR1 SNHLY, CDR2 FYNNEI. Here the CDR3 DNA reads TGTGCCAGCAGCGGCAGGGTGGGAAATCAGCCCCAGCATTTT. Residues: CASSGRVGNQPQHF.

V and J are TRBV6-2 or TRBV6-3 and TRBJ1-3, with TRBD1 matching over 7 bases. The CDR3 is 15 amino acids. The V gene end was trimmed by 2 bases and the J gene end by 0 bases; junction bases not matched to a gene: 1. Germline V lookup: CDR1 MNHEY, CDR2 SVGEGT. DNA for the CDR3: TGTGCCAGCAGTTACGGGACAGCCTCTGGAAACACCATATATTTT. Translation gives CASSYGTASGNTIYF.

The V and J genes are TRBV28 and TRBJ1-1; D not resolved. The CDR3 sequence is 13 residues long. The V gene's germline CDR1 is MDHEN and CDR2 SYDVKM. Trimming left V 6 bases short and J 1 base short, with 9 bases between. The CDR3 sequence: CASRKLRNTEAFF. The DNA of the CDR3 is TGTGCCAGCAGAAAACTGCGGAACACTGAAGCTTTCTTT. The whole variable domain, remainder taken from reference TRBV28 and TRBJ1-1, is DVKVTQSSRYLVKRTGEKVFLECVQDMDHENMFWYRQDPGLGLRLIYFSYDVKMKEKGDIPEGYSVSREKKERFSLILESASTNQTSMYLCASRKLRNTEAFFGQGTRLTVV.

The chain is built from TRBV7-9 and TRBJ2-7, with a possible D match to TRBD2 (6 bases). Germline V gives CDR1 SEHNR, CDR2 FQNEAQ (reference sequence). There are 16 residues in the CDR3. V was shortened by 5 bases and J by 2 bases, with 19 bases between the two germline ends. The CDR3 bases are TGTGCCAGCAGCCCCCTCCGGGCTAGCGTCACCTACGAGCAGTACTTC. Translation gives CASSPLRASVTYEQYF.

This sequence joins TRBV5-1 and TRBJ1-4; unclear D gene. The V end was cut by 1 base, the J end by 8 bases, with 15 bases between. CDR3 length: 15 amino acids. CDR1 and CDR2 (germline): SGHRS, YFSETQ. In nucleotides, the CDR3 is TGCGCCAGCAGCTTGTTACTCGGGAAGGAGGAAAAACTGTTTTTT. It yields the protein CASSLLLGKEEKLFF.

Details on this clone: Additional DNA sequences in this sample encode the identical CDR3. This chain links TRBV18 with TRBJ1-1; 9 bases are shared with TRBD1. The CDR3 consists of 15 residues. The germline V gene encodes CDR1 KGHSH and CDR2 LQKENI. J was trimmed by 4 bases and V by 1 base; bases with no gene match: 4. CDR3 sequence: CASSPLGQGSTEAFF. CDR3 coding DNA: TGTGCCAGCTCACCACTGGGACAGGGATCCACTGAAGCTTTCTTT.

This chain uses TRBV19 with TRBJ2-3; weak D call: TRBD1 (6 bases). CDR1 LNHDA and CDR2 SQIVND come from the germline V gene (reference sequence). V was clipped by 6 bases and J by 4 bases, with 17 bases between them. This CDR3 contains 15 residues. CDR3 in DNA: TGTGCCAGTAGCCCTACAGGGTTACGGCCAGATACGCAGTATTTT. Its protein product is CASSPTGLRPDTQYF.

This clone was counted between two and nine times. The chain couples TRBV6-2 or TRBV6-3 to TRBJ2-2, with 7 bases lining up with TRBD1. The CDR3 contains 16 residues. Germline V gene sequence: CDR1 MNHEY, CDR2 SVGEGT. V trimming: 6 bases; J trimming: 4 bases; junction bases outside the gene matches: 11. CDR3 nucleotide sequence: TGTGCCAGCAGCTCGACAGGGTCAGTGGTCACCGGGGAGCTGTTTTTT. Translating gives CASSSTGSVVTGELFF.

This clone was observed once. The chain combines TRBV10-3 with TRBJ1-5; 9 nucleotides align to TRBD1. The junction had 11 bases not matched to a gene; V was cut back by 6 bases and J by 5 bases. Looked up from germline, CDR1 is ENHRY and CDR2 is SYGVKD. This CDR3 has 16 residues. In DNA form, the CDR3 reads TGTGCCATCAGCGAGATAGACAGGGGGAGATATCAGCCCCAGCATTTT. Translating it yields CAISEIDRGRYQPQHF.

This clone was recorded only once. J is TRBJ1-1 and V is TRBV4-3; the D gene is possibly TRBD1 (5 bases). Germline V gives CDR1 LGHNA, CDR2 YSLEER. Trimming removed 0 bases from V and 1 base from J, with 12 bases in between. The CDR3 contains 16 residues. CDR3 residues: CASSQEPGRRNTEAFF. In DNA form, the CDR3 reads TGCGCCAGCAGCCAAGAGCCAGGGAGGAGGAACACTGAAGCTTTCTTT.

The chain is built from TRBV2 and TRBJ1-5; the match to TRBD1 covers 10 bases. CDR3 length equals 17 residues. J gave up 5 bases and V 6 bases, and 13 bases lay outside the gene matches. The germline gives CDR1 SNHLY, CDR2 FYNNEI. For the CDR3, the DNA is TGTGCCAGCAGGGAGGGTCTTGGTGGGACAGGGGATCAGCCCCAGCATTTT. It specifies CASREGLGGTGDQPQHF.

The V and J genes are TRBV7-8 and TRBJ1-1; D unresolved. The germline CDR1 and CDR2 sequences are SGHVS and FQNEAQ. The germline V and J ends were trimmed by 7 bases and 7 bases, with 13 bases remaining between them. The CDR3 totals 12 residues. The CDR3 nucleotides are TGTGCCAGCAACCGACGGGGAGATGAAGCTTTCTTT. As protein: CASNRRGDEAFF.

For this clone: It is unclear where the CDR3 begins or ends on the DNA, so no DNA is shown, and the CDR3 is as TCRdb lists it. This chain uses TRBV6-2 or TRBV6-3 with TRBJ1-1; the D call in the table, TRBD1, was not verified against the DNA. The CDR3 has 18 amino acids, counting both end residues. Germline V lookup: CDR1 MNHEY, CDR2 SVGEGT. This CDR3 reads CASSSSFGEGDGHTEAFF.

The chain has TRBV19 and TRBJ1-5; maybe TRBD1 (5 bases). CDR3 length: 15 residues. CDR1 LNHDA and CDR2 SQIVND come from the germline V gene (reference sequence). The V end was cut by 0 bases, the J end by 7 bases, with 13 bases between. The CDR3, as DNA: TGTGCCAGTAGTATAGATTGGGGGGGAGGACAGCCCCAGCATTTT. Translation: CASSIDWGGGQPQHF.

The CDR3 protein is CSVERGNGYTF. CDR3 nucleotide sequence: TGCAGCGTTGAACGGGGTAATGGCTACACCTTC. The V and J genes are TRBV29-1 and TRBJ1-2; D call uncertain. The CDR3 contains 11 residues. Germline lookup yields CDR1 SQVTM and CDR2 ANQGSEA. Trimming removed 2 bases at V and 6 bases at J, with 7 bases between.

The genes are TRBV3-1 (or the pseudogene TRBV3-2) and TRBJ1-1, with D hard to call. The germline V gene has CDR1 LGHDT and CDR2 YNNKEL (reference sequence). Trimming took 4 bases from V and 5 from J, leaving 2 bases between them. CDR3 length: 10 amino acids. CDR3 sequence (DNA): TGTGCCAGCAGCCCGACTGAAGCTTTCTTT. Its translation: CASSPTEAFF.

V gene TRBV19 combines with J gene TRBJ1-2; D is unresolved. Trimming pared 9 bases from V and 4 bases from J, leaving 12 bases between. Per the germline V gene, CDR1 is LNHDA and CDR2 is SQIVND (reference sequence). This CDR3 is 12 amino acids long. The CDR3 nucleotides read TGTGCCAGCCTGCGGGGAGCCTATGGCTACACCTTC. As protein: CASLRGAYGYTF.

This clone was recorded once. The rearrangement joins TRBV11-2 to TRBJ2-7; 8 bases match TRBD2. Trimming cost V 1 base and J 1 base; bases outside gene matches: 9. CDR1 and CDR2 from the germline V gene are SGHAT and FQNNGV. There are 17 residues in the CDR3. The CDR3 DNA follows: TGTGCCAGCAGCTTAGGCGGGGGGATAAGCTTTTCCTACGAGCAGTACTTC. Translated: CASSLGGGISFSYEQYF. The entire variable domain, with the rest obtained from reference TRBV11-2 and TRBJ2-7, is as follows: EAGVAQSPRYKIIEKRQSVAFWCNPISGHATLYWYQQILGQGPKLLIQFQNNGVVDDSQLPKDRFSAERLKGVDSTLKIQPAKLEDSAVYLCASSLGGGISFSYEQYFGPGTRLTVT.

The CDR3 coding sequence is TGTGCCATCCGTTCGGTCGGGAACACTGAAGCTTTCTTT. Translated, it gives CAIRSVGNTEAFF. The chain has TRBV10-3 and TRBJ1-1, with unresolved D. The CDR3 has 13 residues. The V gene lost 8 bases and the J gene lost 1 base, with 11 bases spanning the gap. Per the germline V gene, CDR1 is ENHRY and CDR2 is SYGVKD.

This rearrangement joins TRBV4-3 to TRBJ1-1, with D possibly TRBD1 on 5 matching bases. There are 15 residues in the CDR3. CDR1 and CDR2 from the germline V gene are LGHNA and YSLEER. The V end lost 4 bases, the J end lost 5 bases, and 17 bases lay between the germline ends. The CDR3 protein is CASSRAGVGGTEAFF. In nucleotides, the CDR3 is TGCGCCAGCAGCCGAGCTGGGGTCGGGGGGACTGAAGCTTTCTTT.